A selection of T cell receptor beta chains follows, all from one sample in a study of PD-1 blockade in classical Hodgkin lymphoma. Data came from immunoSEQ multiplex PCR; TCRdb stores just in-frame clones and leaves some out. The table lists 29,000 or so clones, around 90% of them singletons, with about 0.32% in the top ten. The sample consisted of CD4+ T cells from blood. These receptors were collected from a human donor with classical Hodgkin lymphoma. Both conserved end residues are part of each CDR3. The order of the fields is J gene, clone size, D gene, V gene, CDR3 protein, CDR3 DNA. D genes are given only for firm matches. Size values are once, few and many counts, or a class for expanded clones, and some rows have none.

>TRBJ2-3|.|.|TRBV6-5
CASSYRAASTDTQYF
TGTGCCAGCAGTTACAGGGCGGCGAGCACAGATACGCAGTATTTT
>TRBJ1-2|once|TRBD1|TRBV5-6
CASSPQGQGYGYTF
TGTGCCAGCAGCCCCCAAGGACAGGGTTATGGCTACACCTTC
>TRBJ2-1|.|TRBD1|TRBV2
CASSEGQGARNEQFF
TGTGCCAGCAGTGAGGGGCAGGGGGCGCGGAATGAGCAGTTCTTC
>TRBJ2-2|.|.|TRBV7-3
CASSPQGGGNTGELFF
TGTGCCAGCAGCCCCCAGGGCGGCGGAAACACCGGGGAGCTGTTTTTT
>TRBJ2-3|.|.|TRBV10-3
CAIRESSTDTQYF
TGTGCCATCAGGGAGAGTAGCACAGATACGCAGTATTTT
>TRBJ2-3|.|TRBD1|TRBV30
CAWSPGGRDTQYF
TGTGCCTGGAGTCCAGGGGGAAGAGATACGCAGTATTTT
>TRBJ1-5|.|.|TRBV28
CASSLSIDIQPQHF
TGTGCCAGCAGTTTAAGTATAGACATTCAGCCCCAGCATTTT
>TRBJ1-5|once|.|TRBV30
CAWSVGSNQPQHF
TGTGCCTGGAGTGTGGGTAGCAATCAGCCCCAGCATTTT
>TRBJ2-6|.|.|TRBV7-9
CASTPPGSGFPSGANVLTF
TGTGCCAGCACCCCCCCCGGTTCAGGGTTTCCCTCTGGGGCCAACGTCCTGACTTTC
>TRBJ1-1|few|.|TRBV14
CASSRSRGRAEAFF
TGTGCCAGCAGCCGATCCAGGGGAAGGGCTGAAGCTTTCTTT
>TRBJ2-5|.|.|TRBV29-1
CSADGGQETQYF
TGCAGCGCTGATGGGGGCCAAGAGACCCAGTACTTC
>TRBJ2-5|.|TRBD2|TRBV5-1
CASRGGSGETQYF
TGCGCCAGCAGGGGCGGGAGCGGCGAGACCCAGTACTTC
>TRBJ2-1|.|.|TRBV19
CASSIRGRRVSEQFF
TGTGCCAGTAGTATTCGAGGGAGGCGGGTAAGTGAGCAGTTCTTC
>TRBJ1-4|.|.|TRBV4-1
CASSQVSGPSNEKLFF
TGCGCCAGCAGCCAAGTGAGTGGGCCATCTAATGAAAAACTGTTTTTT
>TRBJ2-1|.|TRBD2|TRBV5-1
CASTNSGGSHEQFF
TGCGCCAGCACCAATAGCGGGGGATCTCATGAGCAGTTCTTC
>TRBJ2-1|.|TRBD1|TRBV29-1
CSVATGLGYNEQFF
TGCAGCGTTGCGACAGGGTTGGGCTACAATGAGCAGTTCTTC
>TRBJ2-1|.|.|TRBV11-2
CASSSFTRSGYEQFF
TGTGCCAGCAGCTCCTTTACCCGGTCAGGCTATGAGCAGTTCTTC
>TRBJ2-3|few|.|TRBV19
CASSISSSPSTDTQYF
TGTGCCAGTAGTATCTCCAGTTCCCCTTCTACAGATACGCAGTATTTT
>TRBJ2-1|once|TRBD2|TRBV7-2
CASSSHGTSGHNEQFF
TGTGCCAGCAGCTCGCACGGGACTAGCGGGCACAATGAGCAGTTCTTC
>TRBJ2-5|once|TRBD2|TRBV6-7
CASSYGLAPKTQYF
TGTGCCAGCAGTTACGGACTAGCCCCCAAGACCCAGTACTTC
>TRBJ2-3|.|TRBD2|TRBV6-4
CASSFLAGETDTQYF
TGTGCCAGCAGTTTTCTAGCGGGAGAGACAGATACGCAGTATTTT
>TRBJ1-4|.|TRBD1|TRBV5-4
CASSLTGVDEKLFF
TGTGCCAGCAGCCTGACAGGGGTGGATGAAAAACTGTTTTTT
>TRBJ2-1|once|TRBD1|TRBV5-1
CASSLQGGANYNEQFF
TGCGCCAGCAGCTTGCAAGGGGGCGCGAATTACAATGAGCAGTTCTTC
>TRBJ2-1|.|.|TRBV5-4
CASSLDNYNEQFF
TGTGCCAGCAGCTTGGACAATTACAATGAGCAGTTCTTC
>TRBJ2-7|.|TRBD2|TRBV2
CASSSNSGRASEQYF
TGTGCCAGCAGCAGCAACAGCGGGAGGGCCTCCGAGCAGTACTTC
>TRBJ2-7|.|.|TRBV7-9
CASSNRDYEQYF
TGTGCCAGCAGCAACCGGGACTACGAGCAGTACTTC
>TRBJ2-2|once|TRBD1|TRBV6-1
CASSGATGYSGELFF
TGTGCCAGCAGCGGAGCGACAGGGTATTCCGGGGAGCTGTTTTTT
>TRBJ2-7|.|.|TRBV30
CAWSRTSYEQYF
TGTGCCTGGAGCCGGACAAGCTACGAGCAGTACTTC
>TRBJ2-4|.|.|TRBV7-2
CASSSGLGRAKNIQYF
TGTGCCAGCAGCTCTGGACTGGGGCGGGCCAAAAACATTCAGTACTTC
>TRBJ2-4|.|.|TRBV21-1
CASSKQSERGGLAKNIQYF
TGTGCCAGCAGCAAACAATCTGAACGCGGGGGCCTAGCCAAAAACATTCAGTACTTC
>TRBJ1-2|once|.|TRBV28
CASSPYTPPGQRYGYTF
TGTGCCAGCAGTCCTTATACCCCCCCCGGGCAGAGATATGGCTACACCTTC
>TRBJ2-7|once|TRBD1|TRBV4-2
CASSQDSQGAPYEQYF
TGTGCCAGCAGCCAAGATTCCCAGGGGGCCCCCTACGAGCAGTACTTC
>TRBJ2-5|.|.|TRBV7-8
CASSLEQGTQYF
TGTGCCAGCAGCCTCGAGCAGGGGACCCAGTACTTC
>TRBJ1-2|.|.|TRBV5-8
CASSRLGGGYYGYTF
TGTGCCAGCAGCCGTCTCGGGGGGGGATACTATGGCTACACCTTC
>TRBJ1-1|.|TRBD1|TRBV28
CASARGGMNTEAFF
TGTGCCAGCGCCAGGGGGGGGATGAACACTGAAGCTTTCTTT
>TRBJ1-3|.|.|TRBV5-5
CASSLDWSKGNTIYF
TGTGCCAGCAGCTTGGATTGGAGCAAAGGAAACACCATATATTTT
>TRBJ2-1|.|.|TRBV7-6
CASSFDPNYNEQFF
TGTGCCAGCAGCTTTGACCCGAACTACAATGAGCAGTTCTTC
>TRBJ2-1|.|.|TRBV6-5
CASSYVGVRGYEQFF
TGTGCCAGCAGTTACGTGGGGGTTCGAGGGTATGAGCAGTTCTTC
>TRBJ2-5|.|TRBD2|TRBV28
CASGWTSGPETQYF
TGTGCCAGTGGGTGGACTAGCGGTCCGGAGACCCAGTACTTC
>TRBJ1-5|.|.|TRBV9
CASSVQDQSQPQHF
TGTGCCAGCAGCGTCCAGGATCAGAGTCAGCCCCAGCATTTT
>TRBJ2-7|.|TRBD2|TRBV11-3
CASSLGGLVHEQYF
TGTGCCAGCAGCTTAGGGGGACTAGTCCACGAGCAGTACTTC
>TRBJ2-7|.|.|TRBV6-5
CASSIGRAGLYEQYF
TGTGCCAGCAGCATCGGAAGGGCGGGCCTCTACGAGCAGTACTTC
>TRBJ2-7|.|.|TRBV29-1
CSAAGSYEQYF
TGCAGCGCTGCGGGCAGCTACGAGCAGTACTTC
>TRBJ2-7|.|TRBD2|TRBV10-3
CAIRETSGEQYF
TGTGCCATCAGGGAGACTAGCGGCGAGCAGTACTTC
>TRBJ2-3|.|TRBD2|TRBV6-1
CASSVGTSGTTDTQYF
TGTGCCAGCAGTGTGGGGACTAGCGGTACCACAGATACGCAGTATTTT
>TRBJ2-5|.|.|TRBV6-5
CASSSEGQYQETQYF
TGTGCCAGCAGTTCGGAGGGTCAGTACCAAGAGACCCAGTACTTC
>TRBJ2-5|.|.|TRBV5-5
CASSFPNGQETQYF
TGTGCCAGCAGCTTCCCTAACGGGCAAGAGACCCAGTACTTC
>TRBJ2-2|.|TRBD2|TRBV7-6
CASSYTSGGVGELFF
TGTGCCAGCAGTTATACTAGCGGGGGCGTCGGGGAGCTGTTTTTT
>TRBJ2-3|.|.|TRBV9
CASSVADYPDTQYF
TGTGCCAGCAGCGTAGCCGACTACCCAGATACGCAGTATTTT
>TRBJ2-7|.|TRBD2|TRBV10-3
CAIGTSGSYEQYF
TGTGCCATAGGGACTAGCGGGAGCTACGAGCAGTACTTC
>TRBJ1-2|.|TRBD1|TRBV28
CASTSRTGIYGYTF
TGTGCCAGCACCTCTCGGACAGGGATCTATGGCTACACCTTC
>TRBJ1-3|.|.|TRBV2
CASSGTPSGNTIYF
TGTGCCAGCAGCGGGACGCCCTCGGGAAACACCATATATTTT
>TRBJ2-1|.|TRBD2|TRBV29-1
CSVGTSGNGEQFF
TGCAGCGTAGGGACTAGCGGGAATGGGGAGCAGTTCTTC
>TRBJ2-3|once|TRBD1|TRBV18
CASSSRDSSTDTQYF
TGTGCCAGCTCATCCCGGGACAGCAGCACAGATACGCAGTATTTT
>TRBJ2-1|.|TRBD2|TRBV7-9
CATTMGGSSYNEQFF
TGTGCCACGACCATGGGGGGGAGCTCCTACAATGAGCAGTTCTTC